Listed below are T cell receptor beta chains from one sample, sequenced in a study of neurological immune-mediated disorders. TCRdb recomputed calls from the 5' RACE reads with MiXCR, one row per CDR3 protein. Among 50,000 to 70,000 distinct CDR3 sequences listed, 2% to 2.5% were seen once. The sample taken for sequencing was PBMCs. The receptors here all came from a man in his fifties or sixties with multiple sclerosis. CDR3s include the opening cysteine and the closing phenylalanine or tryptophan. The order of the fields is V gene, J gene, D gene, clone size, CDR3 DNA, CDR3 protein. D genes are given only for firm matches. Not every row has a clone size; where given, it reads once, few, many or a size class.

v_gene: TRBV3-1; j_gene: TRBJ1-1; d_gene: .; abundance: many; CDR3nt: TGTGCCAGCAACTTTGGGGGGGGCCTAACTGAAGCTTTCTTT; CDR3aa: CASNFGGGLTEAFF
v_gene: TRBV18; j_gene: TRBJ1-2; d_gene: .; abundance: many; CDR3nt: TGTGCCAGCTCACCCCCGGGTCACTATGGCTACACCTTC; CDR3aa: CASSPPGHYGYTF
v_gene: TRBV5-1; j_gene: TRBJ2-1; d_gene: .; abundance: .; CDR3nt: TGCGCCAGCAGCTTGGGGCACGGGACCAATGCGCAGTTCTTC; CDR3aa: CASSLGHGTNAQFF
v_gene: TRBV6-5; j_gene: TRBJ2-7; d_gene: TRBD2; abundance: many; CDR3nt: TGTGCCAGCAGCGAGCGGGGGTACGAGCAGTACTTC; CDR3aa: CASSERGYEQYF
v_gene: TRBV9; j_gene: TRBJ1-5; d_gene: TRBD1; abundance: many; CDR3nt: TGTGCCAGCAGCCCGGGACAGGGTAGCAATCAGCCCCAGCATTTT; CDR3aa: CASSPGQGSNQPQHF
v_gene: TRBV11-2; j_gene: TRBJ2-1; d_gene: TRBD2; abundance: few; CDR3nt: TGTGCCAGCAGCCCAGGGACTAGCTGGAATGAGCAGTTCTTC; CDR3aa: CASSPGTSWNEQFF
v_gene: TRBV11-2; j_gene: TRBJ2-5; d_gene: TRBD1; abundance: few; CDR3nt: TGTGCCAGCAGCTTAGGTCGACAGGGCGTCGAGACCCAGTACTTC; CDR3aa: CASSLGRQGVETQYF
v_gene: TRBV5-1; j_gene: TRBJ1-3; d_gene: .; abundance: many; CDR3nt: TGCGCCAGCAGCAGAGACACCAGCTCTGGAAACACCATATATTTT; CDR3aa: CASSRDTSSGNTIYF
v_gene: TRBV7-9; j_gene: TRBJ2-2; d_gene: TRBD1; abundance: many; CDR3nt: TGTGCCAGCTCCCCCGGCGACAGGGGCAGTAACACCGGGGAGCTGTTTTTT; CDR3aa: CASSPGDRGSNTGELFF
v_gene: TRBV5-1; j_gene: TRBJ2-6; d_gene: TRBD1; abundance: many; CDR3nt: TGCGCCAGCAGCTATATACCGACAGGGCAATCTGGGGCCAACGTCCTGACTTTC; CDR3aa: CASSYIPTGQSGANVLTF
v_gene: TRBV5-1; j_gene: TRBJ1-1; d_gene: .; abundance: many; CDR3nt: TGCGCCAGCAGCGCATGGAGGGATAACACTGAAGCTTTCTTT; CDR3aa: CASSAWRDNTEAFF
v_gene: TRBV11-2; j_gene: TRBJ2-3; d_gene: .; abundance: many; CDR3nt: TGTGCCAGCAGCTTAGGTTCGAGGGGGAGCACAGATACGCAGTATTTT; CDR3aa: CASSLGSRGSTDTQYF
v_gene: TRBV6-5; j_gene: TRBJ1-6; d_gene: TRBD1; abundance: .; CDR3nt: TGTGCCAGCAGTACGACAAGACAGGGCTATAATTCAACCCTCAACTTT; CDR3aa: CASSTTRQGYNSTLNF
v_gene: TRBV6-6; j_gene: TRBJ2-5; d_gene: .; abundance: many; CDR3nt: TGTGCCAGCAGTTCCCGTGGAGTAGGGGAGACCCAGTACTTC; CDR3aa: CASSSRGVGETQYF
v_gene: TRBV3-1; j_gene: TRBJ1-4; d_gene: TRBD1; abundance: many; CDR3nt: TGTGCCAGCAGTTTTCGACAGGGTAATGAAAAACTGTTTTTT; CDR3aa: CASSFRQGNEKLFF
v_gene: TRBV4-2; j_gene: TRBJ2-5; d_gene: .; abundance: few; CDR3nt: TGTGCCAGCAGTAGCCCGGGCCAAGAGACCCAGTACTTC; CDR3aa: CASSSPGQETQYF
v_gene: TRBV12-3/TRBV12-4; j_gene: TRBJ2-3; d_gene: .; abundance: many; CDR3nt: TGTGCCAGCAGTTTTGGGGGCCATGACACAGATACGCAGTATTTT; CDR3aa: CASSFGGHDTDTQYF
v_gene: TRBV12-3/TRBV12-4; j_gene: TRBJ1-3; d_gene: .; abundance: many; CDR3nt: TGTGCCAGCATTAAGAACTCTGGAAACACCATATATTTT; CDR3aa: CASIKNSGNTIYF
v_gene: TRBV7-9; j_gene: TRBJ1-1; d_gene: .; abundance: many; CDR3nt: TGTGCCAGCAGCTTGGCCAGAAACACTGAAGCTTTCTTT; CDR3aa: CASSLARNTEAFF
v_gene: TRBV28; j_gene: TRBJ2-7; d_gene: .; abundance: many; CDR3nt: TGTGCCAGCAGTTCTCCCGGACGGCCCTACGAGCAGTACTTC; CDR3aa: CASSSPGRPYEQYF
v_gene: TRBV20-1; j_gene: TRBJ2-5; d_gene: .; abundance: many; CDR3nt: TGCAGTGCTAGCGATGAGACCCAGTACTTC; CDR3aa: CSASDETQYF
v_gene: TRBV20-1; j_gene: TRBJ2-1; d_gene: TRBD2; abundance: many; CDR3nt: TGCAGTGCTAGAGTCGGGGGTCTAGCGGGCGCTAGCTCCTACAATGAGCAGTTCTTC; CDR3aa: CSARVGGLAGASSYNEQFF
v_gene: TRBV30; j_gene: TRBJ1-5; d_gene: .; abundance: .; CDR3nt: TGTGCCTGGAGCCCCTTGACAGTGGATCAGCCCCAGCATTTT; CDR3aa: CAWSPLTVDQPQHF
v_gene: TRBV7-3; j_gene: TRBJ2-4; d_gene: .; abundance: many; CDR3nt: TGTGCCAGCAGCTTAGAGGGAACAGGACTAGCCAAAAACATTCAGTACTTC; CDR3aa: CASSLEGTGLAKNIQYF
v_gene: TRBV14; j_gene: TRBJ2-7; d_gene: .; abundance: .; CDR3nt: TGTGCCAGCAGCAAAATGTCCGAGCAGTACTTC; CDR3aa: CASSKMSEQYF
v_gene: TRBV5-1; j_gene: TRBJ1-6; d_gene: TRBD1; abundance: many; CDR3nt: TGCGCCAGCAGCCGCGGGACAGATAATTCAACCCTCAACTTT; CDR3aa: CASSRGTDNSTLNF
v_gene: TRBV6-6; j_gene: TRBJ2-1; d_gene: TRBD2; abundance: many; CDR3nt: TGTGCCAGCAGTACCTCTTTTAGCGGGGGAGGCGACAATGAGCAGTTCTTC; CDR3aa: CASSTSFSGGGDNEQFF